This TCR beta chain was found in a study of cytomegalovirus exposure and HLA in healthy donors. Overall study findings and caveats: When analyzed later, the rates of TCR association showed variation by HLA locus, with DRB1 the most and HLA-C the fewest. Among the CMV-associated chains, three were confirmed in vitro as specific for CMV antigens.

13 Jbeta primers and 60 Vbeta primers were used for the PCR. Clones were sequenced by immunoSEQ multiplex PCR, and TCRdb holds only the in-frame ones, with some missing. Here the sample spans roughly 200,000 clones, about 9% being singletons. This clone showed up just a few times. Its antigen remains unknown. Trimming left V 2 bases short and J 2 bases short, with 10 bases between. The germline V gene has CDR1 MNHEY and CDR2 SVGAGI. This CDR3 contains 14 residues. This chain connects TRBV6-5 to TRBJ2-7, with D possibly matching TRBD2 (5 bases). The clonotype comes from a woman under 40 in good health and CMV-seropositive. The sequencing sample was made of PBMCs. CDR3 nucleotides: TGTGCCAGCAGTTACGATAGAGGGACCTACGAGCAGTACTTC. Protein product: CASSYDRGTYEQYF.